This is a list of T cell receptor beta chains from one sample in a study of blood T cell repertoires in COVID-19. Assay: immunoSEQ multiplex PCR; the TCRdb copy retains only in-frame clones and omits some. The sample shows about 72,000 clones, roughly 82% of them seen only once. Sequencing input: peripheral blood. The receptor set was obtained from a human donor in a cohort sampled during active COVID-19. The CDR3 runs from the conserved cysteine through the conserved F or W. D genes are given only for firm matches. A clone size is listed for some rows: how often the clone was seen (once, few, many), or a class if it is expanded.

few,TRBD1,TRBJ2-7,TRBV23-1,TGCGCCAGCCACCATCCGGGGACAGGGGGCTCTTTTCCCCCCCTCACTTACGAGCAGTACTTC,CASHHPGTGGSFPPLTYEQYF
.,TRBD1,TRBJ1-1,TRBV7-2,TGTGCCAGCAGCTGGCGGGACAGAAAGAACACTGAAGCTTTCTTT,CASSWRDRKNTEAFF
.,.,TRBJ2-7,TRBV15,TGTGCCACCAGCAGAGGGGGACTTCTATCCTACGAGCAGTACTTC,CATSRGGLLSYEQYF
.,TRBD1,TRBJ1-2,TRBV19,TGTGCCAGTAGTAAACAGGGGTCCCCCCCCTATGGCTACACCTTC,CASSKQGSPPYGYTF
.,.,TRBJ1-2,TRBV2,TGTGCCAGCAGTGGATACGGGAGTGGGGGCTACACCTTC,CASSGYGSGGYTF
.,TRBD2,TRBJ2-1,TRBV30,TGTGCCTGTCGAAGCGGGGGGCCTAATAATGAGCAGTTCTTC,CACRSGGPNNEQFF
few,TRBD1,TRBJ2-1,TRBV10-1,TGCGCCAGCAGTTCAACCGGGACAGGATTCTACAATGAGCAGTTCTTC,CASSSTGTGFYNEQFF
.,TRBD1,TRBJ1-2,TRBV13,TGTGCCAGCAAAAAAGGGGGCTCCTATGGCTACACCTTC,CASKKGGSYGYTF
once,.,TRBJ2-3,TRBV5-4,TGTGCCAGCAGCTTGGAGGGGCGCACGACAGATACGCAGTATTTT,CASSLEGRTTDTQYF
.,.,TRBJ2-7,TRBV7-3,TGTGCCAGCAGCTTAGGCGGGACTCAATCCGGTCCCTACGAGCAGTACTTC,CASSLGGTQSGPYEQYF
.,TRBD2,TRBJ2-4,TRBV28,TGTGCCAGCAGTTTCCGGGGGGTGGCCAAAAACATTCAGTACTTC,CASSFRGVAKNIQYF
.,.,TRBJ1-2,TRBV6-5,TGTGCCAGCAGCCGTTCAAAAGACTCCTCTGTGGGCTACACCTTC,CASSRSKDSSVGYTF
.,TRBD2,TRBJ2-1,TRBV5-4,TGTGCCAGCAGCTTGGCGGGACTAGCGGGTAACAATGAGCAGTTCTTC,CASSLAGLAGNNEQFF
.,.,TRBJ2-5,TRBV6-5,TGTGCCAGCAGTAACAGTGTCAAAGAGACCCAGTACTTC,CASSNSVKETQYF
few,.,TRBJ1-1,TRBV6-5,TGTGCCAGCAGGTGGACAGTTATTACTGAAGCTTTCTTT,CASRWTVITEAFF
.,.,TRBJ2-7,TRBV5-1,TGCGCCAGCAGCACCGGGACTGCGTCCGACGAGCAGTACTTC,CASSTGTASDEQYF
few,.,TRBJ1-1,TRBV2,TGTGCCAGCAGTGAAGAGATGGCAGCGAAAGCTTTCTTT,CASSEEMAAKAFF
.,TRBD1,TRBJ2-7,TRBV11-1,TGTGCCAGCAGCAACCGGGACAGGGAACAGTACTTC,CASSNRDREQYF
few,.,TRBJ2-7,TRBV7-9,TGTGCCAGCAGCGGACAGACCTACGAGCAGTACTTC,CASSGQTYEQYF
.,.,TRBJ1-1,TRBV6-6,TGTGCCAGCAGTTATGTAAAGGGGTTTCTCACTGAAGCTTTCTTT,CASSYVKGFLTEAFF
.,TRBD2,TRBJ2-7,TRBV3-1/TRBV3-2,TGTGCCAGCAGTCTAGCGGGGCTCTACGAGCAGTACTTC,CASSLAGLYEQYF
few,.,TRBJ1-2,TRBV30,TGTGCCTGGAGTGTACCCCCGACAGGCAAGAACTATGGCTACACCTTC,CAWSVPPTGKNYGYTF
.,TRBD1,TRBJ2-7,TRBV6-5,TGTGCCAGCAGCCCGGGACAGGCTTCCTACGAGCAGTACTTC,CASSPGQASYEQYF
.,TRBD1,TRBJ1-2,TRBV30,TGTGCCTGGAGTTGGGACAGGGGGCATGGCTACACCTTC,CAWSWDRGHGYTF
.,TRBD1,TRBJ2-5,TRBV5-4,TGTGCCAGCAGCTCGCCCCGGGACAGGGCAGAGACCCAGTACTTC,CASSSPRDRAETQYF
.,.,TRBJ1-2,TRBV12-3/TRBV12-4,TGTGCCAGCAGTTTAAGGGCAGGGAATGGCTACACCTTC,CASSLRAGNGYTF
.,.,TRBJ1-5,TRBV7-6,TGTGCCAGCAGCTTAGCGGGGGGGGTCCTGAGCAATCAGCCCCAGCATTTT,CASSLAGGVLSNQPQHF
.,TRBD1,TRBJ2-7,TRBV18,TGTGCCAGCTCACCAATAGGACAGGGCCGGTCGTACGAGCAGTACTTC,CASSPIGQGRSYEQYF
.,.,TRBJ1-1,TRBV27,TGTGCCATCCGCGGGGGGACTGAAGCTTTCTTT,CAIRGGTEAFF
.,.,TRBJ1-3,TRBV6-6,TGTGCCAGCAGGGGGGGGGATCGCGATGGAAACACCATATATTTT,CASRGGDRDGNTIYF
.,TRBD2,TRBJ2-7,TRBV6-5,TGTGCCAGCACCCGAGCGGGGTCCGAGCAGTACTTC,CASTRAGSEQYF
.,.,TRBJ2-7,TRBV4-1,TGCGCCAGCAGCCAAGATCTCTTAGGGGCTTTCTACGAGCAGTACTTC,CASSQDLLGAFYEQYF
.,TRBD1,TRBJ1-4,TRBV5-1,TGCGCCAGCAGCTTGGGACAGGGCGGGGAAAAACTGTTTTTT,CASSLGQGGEKLFF
.,.,TRBJ2-3,TRBV24-1,TGTGCCACCAGCCGGGGTAGGGGCACAGATACGCAGTATTTT,CATSRGRGTDTQYF
.,TRBD1,TRBJ1-5,TRBV19,TGTGCCAGTAGTATAGTAGCAGGGACAGGGTTTAATCAGCCCCAGCATTTT,CASSIVAGTGFNQPQHF
.,.,TRBJ1-1,TRBV11-3,TGTGCCAGCAGCTTCGCCTCCGGGTCGGGGGACACTGAAGCTTTCTTT,CASSFASGSGDTEAFF
.,.,TRBJ1-1,TRBV25-1,TGTGCCAGCAGTGATCGAGAGGAGTCAGCAGCTTTCTTT,CASSDREESAAFF
.,.,TRBJ2-2,TRBV6-2/TRBV6-3,TGTGCCAGCAGCGGCAGGGGAATCGCCGGGGAGCTGTTTTTT,CASSGRGIAGELFF
.,.,TRBJ2-6,TRBV2,TGTGCCAGCAGGCGGCGAAGCACCTCTGGGGCCAACGTCCTGACTTTC,CASRRRSTSGANVLTF